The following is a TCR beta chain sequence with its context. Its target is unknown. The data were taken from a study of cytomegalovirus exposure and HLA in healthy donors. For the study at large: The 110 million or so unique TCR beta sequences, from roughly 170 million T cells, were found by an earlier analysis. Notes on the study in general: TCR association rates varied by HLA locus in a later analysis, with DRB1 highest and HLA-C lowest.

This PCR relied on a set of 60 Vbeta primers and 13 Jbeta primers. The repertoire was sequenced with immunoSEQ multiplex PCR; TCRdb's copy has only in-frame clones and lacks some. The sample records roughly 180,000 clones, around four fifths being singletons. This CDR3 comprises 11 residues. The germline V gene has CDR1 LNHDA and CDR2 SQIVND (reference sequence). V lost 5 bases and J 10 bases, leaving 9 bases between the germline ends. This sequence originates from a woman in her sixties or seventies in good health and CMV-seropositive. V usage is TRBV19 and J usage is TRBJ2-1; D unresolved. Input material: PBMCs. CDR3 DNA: TGTGCCAGTAGTGCAGGTCCGGAGCAGTTCTTC. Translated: CASSAGPEQFF.